This is a list of T cell receptor beta chains from one sample in a study of OX40 agonist ivuxolimab in advanced cancers. The protocol was immunoSEQ multiplex PCR, while the TCRdb copy is restricted to in-frame clones and leaves out a portion. The sample contains around 29,000 clones, roughly 86% of which appear only once. The sequenced sample was CD4+ or CD8+ T cells sorted from blood, obtained in a trial of the OX40 agonist ivuxolimab. These receptors originate from an adult with an advanced solid tumor such as melanoma, head and neck, liver or kidney cancer. Each CDR3 is given with its conserved first and last residue. A D gene is named only where the DNA matches it firmly. The listing skips clone size in some rows; elsewhere it reads once, few, many or a size class.

d_gene,j_gene,v_gene,abundance,CDR3nt,CDR3aa
-,TRBJ1-1,TRBV19,-,TGTGCCAGTAGTATCGACCCGCTGGGAACTGAAGCTTTCTTT,CASSIDPLGTEAFF
TRBD2,TRBJ2-7,TRBV6-1,-,TGTGCCAGCAGTCGCCCGGGACTAGCGCTGTACGAGCAGTACTTC,CASSRPGLALYEQYF
-,TRBJ1-5,TRBV5-6,-,TGTGCCAGCAGCTTCTCGGGGGGCAATCAGCCCCAGCATTTT,CASSFSGGNQPQHF
-,TRBJ2-7,TRBV5-5,-,TGTGCCAGCAGCTCACCCACCCCAGCCTCCGAGCAGTACTTC,CASSSPTPASEQYF
TRBD2,TRBJ2-7,TRBV7-6,-,TGTGCCAGCAGCTTCGAACCAGCGGGGGGCTTCTACGAGCAGTACTTC,CASSFEPAGGFYEQYF
TRBD2,TRBJ2-3,TRBV7-9,-,TGTGCCAGCAGCTCCAAATTAGCGGGGGGCCCAGATACGCAGTATTTT,CASSSKLAGGPDTQYF
TRBD1,TRBJ1-2,TRBV29-1,-,TGCAGCGTTAAGGAGGACAGGGGCGGCTATGGCTACACCTTC,CSVKEDRGGYGYTF
-,TRBJ2-7,TRBV27,-,TGTGCCAGCAGTTTATCATCAGGGGCGCCCTACGAGCAGTACTTC,CASSLSSGAPYEQYF
-,TRBJ2-7,TRBV27,-,TGTGCCAGCAGTTTTCGGGGGAGCTCCTACGAGCAGTACTTC,CASSFRGSSYEQYF
-,TRBJ2-5,TRBV2,-,TGTGCCAGCAGTGATGGGGGGTTGGTGGGAGAGACCCAGTACTTC,CASSDGGLVGETQYF
-,TRBJ1-1,TRBV5-1,-,TGCGCCAGCACCACTGCCCAGGGGGAAGCTTTCTTT,CASTTAQGEAFF
-,TRBJ2-7,TRBV7-9,-,TGTGCCAGCAGCTTAGTAACAGGGTTCCCATGGGACTACGAGCAGTACTTC,CASSLVTGFPWDYEQYF
TRBD2,TRBJ2-1,TRBV11-2,-,TGTGCCAGCAGCTTAGGGGGGTTAGCGGGAATGAATGAGCAGTTCTTC,CASSLGGLAGMNEQFF
TRBD1,TRBJ2-4,TRBV6-1,-,TGTGCCAGCAGTGTAACAGGGGGCGCAGCCAAAAACATTCAGTACTTC,CASSVTGGAAKNIQYF
TRBD2,TRBJ2-7,TRBV2,once,TGTGCCAGCAGTGACGGAATATACGCCACGCGACTAGCGCGGACCTACGAGCAGTACTTC,CASSDGIYATRLARTYEQYF
TRBD2,TRBJ2-7,TRBV29-1,-,TGCAGCGTTGCCTTCCCCCTACTAGCGGGGCCCTACGAGCAGTACTTC,CSVAFPLLAGPYEQYF
TRBD1,TRBJ2-5,TRBV27,-,TGTGCCAGCAGCCGGGACAGGTGGGGGCAAGAGACCCAGTACTTC,CASSRDRWGQETQYF
-,TRBJ2-1,TRBV7-9,-,TGTGCCAGCAAGCAGGGGGGCTCCTACAATGAGCAGTTCTTC,CASKQGGSYNEQFF
-,TRBJ2-1,TRBV27,-,TGTGCCAGCAGTTTATTTCCAGGGAGCGGGAATGAGCAGTTCTTC,CASSLFPGSGNEQFF
-,TRBJ1-1,TRBV13,-,TGTGCCAGCAGCTTACGCGGACTCGGGGAAGCTTTCTTT,CASSLRGLGEAFF
TRBD2,TRBJ2-5,TRBV11-1,-,TGTGCCAGCAGTTTTCATCAGCGGGGGGAAGAGACCCAGTACTTC,CASSFHQRGEETQYF
TRBD1,TRBJ1-1,TRBV9,-,TGTGCCAGCAGCGAGACAGGGTCCACTGAAGCTTTCTTT,CASSETGSTEAFF
-,TRBJ2-7,TRBV6-6,-,TGTGCCAGCAGTTACGAAGCATCCTACGAGCAGTACTTC,CASSYEASYEQYF
-,TRBJ2-7,TRBV11-2,-,TGTGCCAGCAGCTCTTTCCGGGCCCCCTCCGAGCAGTACTTC,CASSSFRAPSEQYF
-,TRBJ2-1,TRBV6-4,-,TGTGCCAGCAGTGGGGCTGACAACAATGAGCAGTTCTTC,CASSGADNNEQFF
-,TRBJ2-5,TRBV11-3,-,TGTGCCAGCAGCCCACAGCAGACCCTACAAGAGACCCAGTACTTC,CASSPQQTLQETQYF
-,TRBJ1-2,TRBV29-1,-,TGCAGCGTTGAAGATCCTGGTTCGAGGGGACACCTCTATGGCTACACCTTC,CSVEDPGSRGHLYGYTF
TRBD2,TRBJ2-5,TRBV11-2,-,TGTGCCAGCAGCTTAGTGGTAGCGGGGCAAGAGACCCAGTACTTC,CASSLVVAGQETQYF
-,TRBJ2-5,TRBV7-6,-,TGTGCCAGTAAGGGGGTCCAAGAGACCCAGTACTTC,CASKGVQETQYF
TRBD2,TRBJ2-2,TRBV28,-,TGTGCCAGCAGGGAACGGGCGGGAGGCTCTGGGGAGCTGTTTTTT,CASRERAGGSGELFF
-,TRBJ2-3,TRBV4-3,-,TGCGCCAGCAGCCAAGCCCCGGCAGATACGCAGTATTTT,CASSQAPADTQYF
TRBD1,TRBJ2-5,TRBV5-8,-,TGTGCCAGCAGCTCGGGACAGAGTCTGTACCAAGAGACCCAGTACTTC,CASSSGQSLYQETQYF
-,TRBJ1-5,TRBV27,few,TGTGCCAGCAGTTGGACGAACAATCAGCCCCAGCATTTT,CASSWTNNQPQHF
TRBD1,TRBJ2-3,TRBV4-1,-,TGCGCCAGCAGCCAAGACAGGGGGCCGGGGGATACGCAGTATTTT,CASSQDRGPGDTQYF
-,TRBJ2-3,TRBV6-5,-,TGTGCCAGCAGTTCTTACGGTCGCCTAGGAGATACGCAGTATTTT,CASSSYGRLGDTQYF
-,TRBJ1-2,TRBV7-9,-,TGTGCCAGCAGCTTAGCGATCAATGAGGGCGGTCGAGATGGCTACACCTTC,CASSLAINEGGRDGYTF
-,TRBJ1-2,TRBV5-4,-,TGTGCCAGCAGCCCGCTAATTCCCACCCGCTCTAACTATGGCTACACCTTC,CASSPLIPTRSNYGYTF
-,TRBJ2-7,TRBV2,few,TGTGCCAGCCTTCTTACCTACGAGCAGTACTTC,CASLLTYEQYF
TRBD2,TRBJ2-1,TRBV7-6,-,TGTGCCAGCAGCCCTGGACTAGTGGGTAGACATGAGCAGTTCTTC,CASSPGLVGRHEQFF
-,TRBJ1-1,TRBV4-2,-,TGTGCCAGCAGCCAAGAGAGCTCAGCTAACACTGAAGCTTTCTTT,CASSQESSANTEAFF